One and the same sample provided the 23 T cell receptor beta chains below, sequenced in a study of regulatory T cells in long-lasting Graves disease. Time point noted: persistent/refractory GD, antithyroid drugs over 5 years with positive TRAb. PBMC RNA was the source of the TCR library. Both iRepertoire HTBI primers and Arm-PCR of CDR3 regions were used to build the TCR beta libraries. TCRdb redid the calling of the multiplex PCR reads with MiXCR, one entry per CDR3 protein. The sample carries roughly 400,000 distinct CDR3 sequences, around 23% recorded once. Sequenced material: peripheral blood mononuclear cells (PBMCs), taken when the disease was refractory, from a patient treated with antithyroid drugs. All receptors derive from a female donor with Graves disease.

The table lists this clonotype with many counts. The V call is TRBV6-1, the J call TRBJ2-7; D may be TRBD1 (5 bases). This CDR3 has 14 amino acids. CDR1 MNHNS and CDR2 SASEGT come from the germline V gene. The V and J ends lost 7 bases and 7 bases respectively, with 20 bases between them. The CDR3 reads CASTVPGPLGEQYF. The CDR3 DNA is TGTGCCAGCACGGTCCCAGGGCCCCTCGGGGAGCAGTACTTC.

This clonotype was seen at least ten times. The chain recombines TRBV7-2 with TRBJ1-1, with 9 nucleotides matching TRBD1. V was pared by 6 bases and J by 6 bases, with 5 bases of the junction left unmatched. This CDR3 is built from 13 residues. CDR1 and CDR2 (germline): SGHTA, FQGNSA. This CDR3 reads CASSLQGASEAFF. The CDR3 DNA reads TGTGCCAGCAGTTTACAGGGGGCGTCTGAAGCTTTCTTT.

This clonotype was counted between two and nine times. The genes are TRBV28 and TRBJ2-1, with D maybe TRBD1 (6 bases). The CDR3 runs to 13 residues. Looked up from germline, CDR1 is MDHEN and CDR2 is SYDVKM. Deletions cut 3 bases from V and 5 bases from J, with 8 bases between. The CDR3: CASSFTGNNEQFF. The CDR3 region has the DNA TGTGCCAGCAGTTTTACAGGGAACAATGAGCAGTTCTTC.

As concerns this clonotype: Germline and junction disagree at one end, which may indicate a read error. The chain combines TRBV5-1 with TRBJ2-2; 9 positions agree with TRBD2. CDR1 SGHRS and CDR2 YFSETQ come from the germline V gene. CDR3 length equals 16 residues. In DNA, the CDR3 is TGCGCCAGCAGCTCGGCTAGCGGGATGAACACCGGGGAGCTGCTTTTT. This gives the protein CASSSASGMNTGELLF.

V is TRBV11-1 and J is TRBJ2-3; 9 bases agree with TRBD2. CDR3 length equals 17 residues. With V trimmed by 4 bases and J by 4 bases, 12 bases remained unmatched. Germline CDR1 and CDR2: SGHAT and FQDESV (reference sequence). CDR3 sequence reads: CASSSGGLATRSDTQYF. DNA of the CDR3: TGTGCCAGCAGCTCCGGAGGACTAGCGACCAGGTCAGATACGCAGTATTTT.

This clonotype has at least ten counts. The V gene is TRBV6-1, the J gene TRBJ2-5, with 7 bases matching TRBD2. The CDR3 is 15 amino acids. From germline, CDR1 is MNHNS and CDR2 SASEGT. V was pared by 7 bases and J by 2 bases, with 10 bases of the junction left unmatched. For the CDR3, the DNA is TGTGCCAGCACCCTCGGCCTAGCGGATCAAGAGACCCAGTACTTC. The encoded protein is CASTLGLADQETQYF.

The chain recombines TRBV11-2 with TRBJ2-1; D remains ambiguous. Germline CDR1 is SGHAT and CDR2 is FQNNGV. CDR3 length equals 14 residues. V was pared by 2 bases and J by 4 bases, with 9 bases between. The CDR3 is CASSLLVDYNEQFF. CDR3 in DNA: TGTGCCAGCAGCTTACTAGTGGATTACAATGAGCAGTTCTTC.

The J gene is TRBJ1-6, the V gene TRBV3-1; D is uncertain. From germline, CDR1 is LGHDT and CDR2 YNNKEL (reference sequence). The CDR3 length is 18 residues. The germline V and J ends were trimmed by 4 bases and 0 bases, with 16 bases remaining between them. The chain's CDR3 is CASSLFAPTSSYNSPLHF. CDR3 DNA: TGTGCCAGCAGCCTCTTTGCACCGACGAGCTCCTATAATTCACCCCTCCACTTT.

This clonotype was counted ten times or more. This chain uses TRBV29-1 with TRBJ2-7, with 11 bases aligning to TRBD1. The CDR3 consists of 15 residues. V was pared by 2 bases and J by 5 bases, with 8 bases of the junction left unmatched. The germline V gene has CDR1 SQVTM and CDR2 ANQGSEA. CDR3 protein: CSVETPGQGADEQYF. CDR3 nucleotide sequence: TGCAGCGTTGAAACGCCAGGACAGGGGGCCGACGAGCAGTACTTC.

This clonotype was observed many times. The chain links TRBV7-2 to TRBJ1-2, with 8 bases matching TRBD1. The germline V gene encodes CDR1 SGHTA and CDR2 FQGNSA. The CDR3 is 14 amino acids. With 5 bases clipped from V and 5 bases from J, the junction kept 7 bases outside the gene matches. The CDR3 loop reads CASSRGQGGYGYTF. CDR3 coding DNA: TGTGCCAGCAGCCGCGGACAGGGTGGATATGGCTACACCTTC.

Only a few counts were recorded for this clonotype. V is TRBV5-1 and J is TRBJ2-7; 13 bases align to TRBD2. The CDR3 is made up of 15 amino acids. Germline lookup yields CDR1 SGHRS and CDR2 YFSETQ. V lost 4 bases, J lost 3 bases, and 4 bases stayed unmatched. CDR3 DNA sequence: TGCGCCAGCAGCGCCGGACTAGCGGGAGACTACGAGCAGTACTTC. Its translation is CASSAGLAGDYEQYF.

The table lists this clonotype with a few counts. CDR3 nucleotide sequence: TGTGCCAGCAGCTTAGACAGCGAGGGCTATGGCTACACCTTC. Translating it yields CASSLDSEGYGYTF. V is TRBV7-9 and J is TRBJ1-2; D is uncertain. V was pared by 1 base and J by 4 bases, with 10 bases between. Germline lookup yields CDR1 SEHNR and CDR2 FQNEAQ (reference sequence). CDR3 size: 14 residues. Complete variable domain (other parts from reference TRBV7-9 and TRBJ1-2): DTGVSQNPRHKITKRGQNVTFRCDPISEHNRLYWYRQTLGQGPEFLTYFQNEAQLEKSRLLSDRFSAERPKGSFSTLEIQRTEQGDSAMYLCASSLDSEGYGYTFGSGTRLTVV.

This clonotype has ten or more counts. The junction and the germline gene differ at one end; a read error may be behind it. The rearrangement uses TRBV5-1 and TRBJ1-2, with D perhaps TRBD1 (6 bases). The CDR3 runs 14 residues. Germline loops: CDR1 SGHRS, CDR2 YFSETQ. The CDR3 sequence is CASSRRDTLPGYTF. CDR3 in DNA: TGTGCCAGCAGCCGAAGGGACACCCTACCTGGCTACACCTTC.

The V gene is TRBV6-1, the J gene TRBJ2-1; TRBD1 or TRBD2 may be the D gene (5 bases each). V lost 5 bases, J lost 2 bases, and 13 bases lay in between. Germline CDR1 reads MNHNS; CDR2 reads SASEGT. The CDR3 has 15 residues. CDR3: CASSPRDGAYNEQFF. The CDR3 DNA sequence: TGTGCCAGCAGTCCGAGGGACGGAGCCTACAATGAGCAGTTCTTC.

The chain combines TRBV19 with TRBJ2-7; D gene uncertain. The CDR3 length is 14 residues. Germline V gene sequence: CDR1 LNHDA, CDR2 SQIVND (reference sequence). Trimming took 5 bases from V and 1 from J, leaving 12 bases between them. The CDR3 DNA reads TGTGCCAGTAGTCCGTTCGGCGGATCCTACGAGCAGTACTTC. This encodes CASSPFGGSYEQYF. Looking up the rest from reference TRBV19 and TRBJ2-7 gives the full variable domain: DGGITQSPKYLFRKEGQNVTLSCEQNLNHDAMYWYRQDPGQGLRLIYYSQIVNDFQKGDIAEGYSVSREKKESFPLTVTSAQKNPTAFYLCASSPFGGSYEQYFGPGTRLTVT.

This sequence joins TRBV5-1 and TRBJ2-5; TRBD1 aligns across 11 bases. After removal of 4 bases from V and 4 bases from J, the junction contained 9 bases not matched to a gene. From germline, CDR1 is SGHRS and CDR2 YFSETQ. The CDR3 consists of 16 residues. The CDR3 here is CASSLVEGTGGETQYF. The CDR3 DNA is TGCGCCAGCAGCCTGGTTGAAGGGACAGGGGGAGAGACCCAGTACTTC. Together with reference TRBV5-1 and TRBJ2-5, the CDR3 gives the full variable domain: KAGVTQTPRYLIKTRGQQVTLSCSPISGHRSVSWYQQTPGQGLQFLFEYFSETQRNKGNFPGRFSGRQFSNSRSEMNVSTLELGDSALYLCASSLVEGTGGETQYFGPGTRLLVL.

This clonotype was seen many times. The genes are TRBV6-5 and TRBJ2-7; D ambiguous. The V gene lost 2 bases and the J gene lost 0 bases, with 11 bases spanning the gap. CDR1 is MNHEY and CDR2 is SVGAGI in the germline V gene. This CDR3 comprises 15 residues. CDR3 DNA sequence: TGTGCCAGCAGTTACGCGGCACAACCCTCCTACGAGCAGTACTTC. Translating gives CASSYAAQPSYEQYF.

V and J are TRBV3-1 and TRBJ1-3; the D is unclear. The germline CDR1 and CDR2 sequences are LGHDT and YNNKEL (reference sequence). CDR3 size: 13 residues. V shed 0 bases and J shed 6 bases, with 6 bases lying between them. The CDR3 is CASSQEGANTIYF. The CDR3 DNA sequence: TGTGCCAGCAGCCAAGAGGGCGCAAACACCATATATTTT.

This clonotype was counted ten times or more. This sequence joins TRBV5-1 and TRBJ2-5, with TRBD2 identical over 9 bases. The junction had 8 bases not matched to a gene; V was cut back by 4 bases and J by 7 bases. This CDR3 is built from 14 residues. The germline CDR1 and CDR2 sequences are SGHRS and YFSETQ. The DNA of the CDR3 is TGCGCCAGCAGCAACGGACTAGCGAAAGTGACCCAGTACTTC. Its protein is CASSNGLAKVTQYF.

Many counts were recorded for this clonotype. The chain employs TRBV6-1 and TRBJ2-7, with 8 bases fitting TRBD2. The J segment lost 2 bases and the V segment lost 1 base, leaving 13 bases of the junction unmatched. The CDR3 is 18 amino acids. Germline values: CDR1 MNHNS, CDR2 SASEGT. CDR3 DNA sequence: TGTGCCAGCAGTGAAGTGAGAAACCCCGGGAGGGCTCCCTACGAGCAGTACTTC. Residues: CASSEVRNPGRAPYEQYF.

This clonotype turned up a few times. The J gene is TRBJ1-6, the V gene TRBV7-8; TRBD1 is a possible D gene (6 bases). Germline CDR1 and CDR2: SGHVS and FQNEAQ. This CDR3 has 15 residues. V was shortened by 8 bases and J by 9 bases, with 20 bases between the two germline ends. CDR3: CASLPSRTAGSPLHF. Written as DNA, the CDR3 is TGTGCCAGCCTCCCCTCTCGGACAGCGGGTTCACCCCTCCACTTT. The full variable domain, rest sourced from reference TRBV7-8 and TRBJ1-6, is GAGVSQSPRYKVAKRGQDVALRCDPISGHVSLFWYQQALGQGPEFLTYFQNEAQLDKSGLPSDRFFAERPEGSVSTLKIQRTQQEDSAVYLCASLPSRTAGSPLHFGNGTRLTVT.

Worth noting for this clonotype: The DNA is omitted, as the CDR3 cannot be located on it reliably, and the CDR3 follows TCRdb's listing. V is TRBV5-1 and J is TRBJ2-7; the D segment call TRBD1 is taken from the table without a DNA check. Germline V CDR1 and CDR2: SGHRS, YFSETQ. The CDR3 adds up to 14 amino acids, both ends counted. CDR3 protein: CASSFGAGSYEQYF.

The chain uses TRBV3-1 and TRBJ2-1; 10 positions agree with TRBD2. The CDR3 consists of 14 residues. The V gene end was trimmed by 5 bases and the J gene end by 6 bases; junction bases not matched to a gene: 4. Germline CDR1 LGHDT, CDR2 YNNKEL (reference sequence). Here the CDR3 reads CASSSRLAGNEQFF. The CDR3 DNA sequence: TGTGCCAGCAGCTCCCGACTAGCGGGCAATGAGCAGTTCTTC.